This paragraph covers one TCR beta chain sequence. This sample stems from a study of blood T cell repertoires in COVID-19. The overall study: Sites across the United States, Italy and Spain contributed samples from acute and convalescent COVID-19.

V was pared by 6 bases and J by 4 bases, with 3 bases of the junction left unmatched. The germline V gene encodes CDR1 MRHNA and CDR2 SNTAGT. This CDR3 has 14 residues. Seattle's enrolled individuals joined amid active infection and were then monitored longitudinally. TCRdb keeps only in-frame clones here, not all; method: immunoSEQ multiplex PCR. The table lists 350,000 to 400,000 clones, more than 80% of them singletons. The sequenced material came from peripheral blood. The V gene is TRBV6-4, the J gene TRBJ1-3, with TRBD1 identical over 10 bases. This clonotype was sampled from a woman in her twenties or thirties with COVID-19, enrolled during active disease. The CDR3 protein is CASRDRGIGNTIYF. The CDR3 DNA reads TGTGCCAGCAGGGACAGGGGGATCGGAAACACCATATATTTT.